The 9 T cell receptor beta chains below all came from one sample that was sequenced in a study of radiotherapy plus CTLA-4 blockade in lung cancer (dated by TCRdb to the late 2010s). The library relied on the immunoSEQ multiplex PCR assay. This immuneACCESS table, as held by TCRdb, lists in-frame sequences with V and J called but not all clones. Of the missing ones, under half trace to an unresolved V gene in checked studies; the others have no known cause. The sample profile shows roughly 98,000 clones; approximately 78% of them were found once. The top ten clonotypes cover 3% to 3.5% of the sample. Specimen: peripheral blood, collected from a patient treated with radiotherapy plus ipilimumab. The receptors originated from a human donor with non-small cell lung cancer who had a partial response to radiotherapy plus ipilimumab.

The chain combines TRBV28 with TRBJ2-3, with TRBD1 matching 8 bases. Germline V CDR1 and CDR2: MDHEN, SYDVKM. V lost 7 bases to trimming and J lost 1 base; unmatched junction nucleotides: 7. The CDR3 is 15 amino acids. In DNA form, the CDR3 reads TGTGCCAGCACTCCGACAGGGGCCGGCACAGATACGCAGTATTTT. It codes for CASTPTGAGTDTQYF. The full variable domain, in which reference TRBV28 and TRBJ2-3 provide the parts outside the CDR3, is DVKVTQSSRYLVKRTGEKVFLECVQDMDHENMFWYRQDPGLGLRLIYFSYDVKMKEKGDIPEGYSVSREKKERFSLILESASTNQTSMYLCASTPTGAGTDTQYFGPGTRLTVL.

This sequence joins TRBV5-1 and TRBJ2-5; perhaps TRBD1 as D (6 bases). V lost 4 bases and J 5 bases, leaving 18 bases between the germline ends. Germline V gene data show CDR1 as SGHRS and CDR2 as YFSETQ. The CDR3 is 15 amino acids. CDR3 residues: CASSPGTTSGETQYF. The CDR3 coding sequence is TGCGCCAGCAGCCCCGGGACAACGTCGGGGGAGACCCAGTACTTC.

The CDR3 nucleotides read TGTGCCAGTAGTATTGGGGGACAGGGTCAGCCCCAGCATTTT. Translated, it gives CASSIGGQGQPQHF. The V and J genes are TRBV19 and TRBJ1-5; TRBD1 matches 9 bases. The CDR3 length is 14 residues. Trimming at V came to 3 bases and at J to 6 bases, leaving 3 bases not matched to a gene. Germline assignment: CDR1 LNHDA and CDR2 SQIVND (reference sequence).

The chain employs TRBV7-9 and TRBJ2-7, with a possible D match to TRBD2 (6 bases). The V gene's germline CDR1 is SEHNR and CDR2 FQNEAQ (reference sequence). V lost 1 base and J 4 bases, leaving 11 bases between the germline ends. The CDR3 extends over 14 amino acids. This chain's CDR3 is CASSLGGVRYEQYF. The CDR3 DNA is TGTGCCAGCAGCTTAGGGGGGGTTAGGTACGAGCAGTACTTC.

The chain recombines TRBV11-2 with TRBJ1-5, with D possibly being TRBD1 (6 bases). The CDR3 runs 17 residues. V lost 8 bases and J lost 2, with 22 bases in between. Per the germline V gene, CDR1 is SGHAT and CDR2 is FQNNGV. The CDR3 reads CASVQILLGQCNQPQHF. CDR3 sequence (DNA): TGTGCCAGCGTCCAGATTTTGTTAGGACAGTGCAATCAGCCCCAGCATTTT.

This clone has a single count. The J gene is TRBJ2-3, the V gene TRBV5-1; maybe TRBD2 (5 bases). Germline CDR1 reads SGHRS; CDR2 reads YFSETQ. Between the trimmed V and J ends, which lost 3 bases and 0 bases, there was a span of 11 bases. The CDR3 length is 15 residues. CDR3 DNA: TGCGCCAGCAGCTCGCCGACGGGAAGCACAGATACGCAGTATTTT. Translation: CASSSPTGSTDTQYF.

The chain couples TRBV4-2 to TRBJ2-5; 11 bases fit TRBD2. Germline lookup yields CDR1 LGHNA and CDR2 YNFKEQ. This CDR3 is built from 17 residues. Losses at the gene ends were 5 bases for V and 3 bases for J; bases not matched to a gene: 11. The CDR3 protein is CASSSSPLLAGEETQYF. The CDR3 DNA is TGTGCCAGCAGCTCCTCCCCCCTACTAGCGGGAGAAGAGACCCAGTACTTC.

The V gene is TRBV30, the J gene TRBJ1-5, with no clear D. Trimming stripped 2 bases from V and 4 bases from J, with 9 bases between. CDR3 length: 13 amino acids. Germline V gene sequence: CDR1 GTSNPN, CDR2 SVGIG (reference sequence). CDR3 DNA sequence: TGTGCCTGGAGTAAAGGACTGAATCAGCCCCAGCATTTT. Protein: CAWSKGLNQPQHF.

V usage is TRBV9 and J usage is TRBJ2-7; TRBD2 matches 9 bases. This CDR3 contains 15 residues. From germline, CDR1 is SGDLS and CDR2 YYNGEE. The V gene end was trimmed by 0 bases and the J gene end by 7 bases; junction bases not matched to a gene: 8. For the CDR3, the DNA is TGTGCCAGCAGCGTAGAGGTAGCGGGAGATATGGAGCAGTACTTC. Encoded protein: CASSVEVAGDMEQYF.